The 18 T cell receptor beta chains listed next were all sequenced from one sample in a study of beta chain features in type 1 diabetes. The authors reverse transcribed all of the isolated RNA, so sequencing captured expressed TCRB transcripts. Libraries were prepared by immunoSEQ multiplex PCR; TCRdb keeps only in-frame clonotypes and omits some of them. The table includes roughly 310,000 clones, about 11% detected once. Sequencing input: naive CD4+ T cells from blood. These receptors were taken from a woman aged 30 to 39 in good health.

V is TRBV30 and J is TRBJ2-1; maybe TRBD2 (6 bases). Trimming left V 4 bases short and J 0 bases short, with 13 bases between. CDR1 is GTSNPN, CDR2 SVGIG, per germline (reference sequence). This CDR3 is 15 amino acids long. CDR3 nucleotides: TGTGCCTGGACAAGGGACGGGGGCTCCTACAATGAGCAGTTCTTC. Translated, it gives CAWTRDGGSYNEQFF.

This clone was observed a few times. This chain links TRBV18 with TRBJ1-5, with 7 bases lining up with TRBD1. Trimming removed 5 bases from V and 4 bases from J; junction bases left unmatched: 5. The CDR3 is 14 residues long. Looked up from germline, CDR1 is KGHSH and CDR2 is LQKENI. The CDR3 nucleotides read TGTGCCAGCTCAATGGACAGGAAGAATCAGCCCCAGCATTTT. This sequence encodes CASSMDRKNQPQHF. The full variable domain, in which reference TRBV18 and TRBJ1-5 provide the parts outside the CDR3, is NAGVMQNPRHLVRRRGQEARLRCSPMKGHSHVYWYRQLPEEGLKFMVYLQKENIIDESGMPKERFSAEFPKEGPSILRIQQVVRGDSAAYFCASSMDRKNQPQHFGDGTRLSIL.

The rearrangement joins TRBV7-6 to TRBJ1-4; the match to TRBD1 covers 11 bases. With V trimmed by 5 bases and J by 8 bases, 4 bases remained unmatched. This CDR3 comprises 14 residues. CDR1 SGHVS and CDR2 FNYEAQ come from the germline V gene. The CDR3 region is CASSVGQGEEKLFF. CDR3 nucleotides: TGTGCCAGCAGCGTGGGACAGGGGGAGGAAAAACTGTTTTTT.

This clone was observed a few times. This chain links TRBV5-1 with TRBJ2-1; D is unclear. V lost 0 bases and J lost 8, with 6 bases in between. This CDR3 has 12 residues. Germline V lookup: CDR1 SGHRS, CDR2 YFSETQ. CDR3 protein: CASSLGADEQFF. CDR3 in DNA: TGCGCCAGCAGCTTGGGGGCTGATGAGCAGTTCTTC.

This clone appeared a few times. The chain recombines TRBV25-1 with TRBJ1-2; a possible D gene is TRBD1 (5 bases). Trimming removed 5 bases from V and 2 bases from J, with 9 bases in between. This CDR3 has 13 residues. Germline V gene lookup returns CDR1 MGHDK and CDR2 SYGVNS. The DNA for the CDR3 is TGTGCCAGCAGTCGGGCAGGGAACTATGGCTACACCTTC. Translated, it gives CASSRAGNYGYTF.

The rearrangement joins TRBV28 to TRBJ2-5; TRBD2 aligns across 7 bases. The CDR3 contains 13 residues. Germline assignment: CDR1 MDHEN and CDR2 SYDVKM. V lost 3 bases, J lost 4 bases, and 2 bases stayed unmatched. The CDR3 DNA sequence: TGTGCCAGCAGTTTCGCGGGAGTAGAGACCCAGTACTTC. Its protein is CASSFAGVETQYF.

A few counts support this clone. The J gene is TRBJ2-1, the V gene TRBV19; tentatively, D is TRBD1 (6 bases). Germline V lookup: CDR1 LNHDA, CDR2 SQIVND (reference sequence). CDR3 length: 16 amino acids. Trimming cost V 3 bases and J 1 base, with 13 bases left between them. The CDR3 here is CASSMYRAKSYNEQFF. CDR3 bases: TGTGCCAGTAGTATGTACAGGGCAAAATCCTACAATGAGCAGTTCTTC.

This clone was detected a few times. This chain links TRBV30 with TRBJ1-2; 8 bases match TRBD1. Losses at the gene ends were 6 bases for V and 1 base for J; bases not matched to a gene: 4. Germline assignment: CDR1 GTSNPN and CDR2 SVGIG (reference sequence). The CDR3 consists of 13 residues. CDR3 nucleotides: TGTGCCTGCCGGACAGGGCTTAACTATGGCTACACCTTC. Translated, it gives CACRTGLNYGYTF.

V is TRBV7-9 and J is TRBJ2-5; 7 bases map to TRBD1. The CDR3 has 14 amino acids. V dropped 3 bases and J dropped 5; count of bases not matched to a gene: 6. Germline V gene data show CDR1 as SEHNR and CDR2 as FQNEAQ (reference sequence). The CDR3 DNA follows: TGTGCCAGCAGCTTCCAGGGGGTAGGGGAGACCCAGTACTTC. Encoded protein: CASSFQGVGETQYF.

This sequence joins TRBV2 and TRBJ1-5; 7 positions match TRBD1. The CDR3 is 15 amino acids. Losses at the gene ends were 4 bases for V and 4 bases for J; bases not matched to a gene: 7. The V gene's germline CDR1 is SNHLY and CDR2 FYNNEI. In DNA, the CDR3 is TGTGCCAGCAGTGGGATCGGGGACAGAAATCAGCCCCAGCATTTT. Protein: CASSGIGDRNQPQHF.

The chain combines TRBV21-1 with TRBJ2-7; the tabulated D call, TRBD2, remains unverified against the DNA. TRBV21-1 is an annotated pseudogene. This CDR3 is built from 17 residues. The CDR3 spells CASSKGIGVAGWGEQYF. As DNA, the CDR3 is TGTGCCAGCAGCAAAGGGATTGGAGTAGCGGGATGGGGAGAGCAGTACTTC.

The rearrangement uses TRBV29-1 and TRBJ2-5, with 8 bases identical to TRBD2. Trimming removed 5 bases from V and 11 bases from J; junction bases left unmatched: 22. The length of the CDR3 is 16 residues. Germline CDR1 and CDR2: SQVTM and ANQGSEA. As DNA, the CDR3 is TGCAGCGTTTCTCCCCGAGCGGGACGACGGGGGGGGGAGCAGTACTTC. Translating gives CSVSPRAGRRGGEQYF.

The chain is built from TRBV7-2 and TRBJ2-3; TRBD2 aligns across 15 bases. J lost 6 bases, V lost 1 base, and 5 bases had no gene match. Germline-derived CDR1 and CDR2 are SGHTA and FQGNSA. The CDR3 consists of 17 residues. CDR3 in DNA: TGTGCCAGCAGCTTAGGAGGACTAGCGGGAGGGGGTGATACGCAGTATTTT. Its protein product is CASSLGGLAGGGDTQYF.

This clone has just a few counts. The chain joins TRBV19 to TRBJ2-1, with no clear D. This CDR3 is built from 12 residues. Germline values: CDR1 LNHDA, CDR2 SQIVND (reference sequence). Trimming stripped 5 bases from V and 4 bases from J, with 6 bases between. CDR3 in amino acids: CASSFGYNEQFF. The DNA for the CDR3 is TGTGCCAGTAGTTTCGGTTACAATGAGCAGTTCTTC.

This clone came up a few times. The V and J genes are TRBV4-3 and TRBJ2-7; 8 positions match TRBD1. The CDR3 covers 15 residues. CDR1 is LGHNA, CDR2 YSLEER, per germline. J was trimmed by 7 bases and V by 0 bases; bases with no gene match: 8. In DNA form, the CDR3 reads TGCGCCAGCAGCCAAGAACCCCAGGGGGCGCTTGAGCAGTACTTC. It encodes CASSQEPQGALEQYF.

This clone turned up a few times. This chain connects TRBV25-1 to TRBJ2-5; maybe TRBD1 (6 bases). Trimming removed 0 bases from V and 5 bases from J, with 13 bases in between. Germline CDR1 and CDR2: MGHDK and SYGVNS. There are 15 residues in the CDR3. The CDR3 reads CASSEYLGAVETQYF. CDR3 nucleotide sequence: TGTGCCAGCAGTGAATATCTGGGGGCGGTGGAGACCCAGTACTTC. Using reference TRBV25-1 and TRBJ2-5 for the parts outside the CDR3, the full variable domain is EADIYQTPRYLVIGTGKKITLECSQTMGHDKMYWYQQDPGMELHLIHYSYGVNSTEKGDLSSESTVSRIRTEHFPLTLESARPSHTSQYLCASSEYLGAVETQYFGPGTRLLVL.

This clone was recorded a few times. The genes are TRBV7-2 and TRBJ2-5; 9 positions agree with TRBD1. Germline V CDR1 and CDR2: SGHTA, FQGNSA. The V and J ends lost 2 bases and 2 bases, in that order; junction bases with no gene match: 6. This CDR3 is built from 16 residues. CDR3 sequence: CASSLRTGVGQETQYF. For the CDR3, the DNA is TGTGCCAGCAGCTTAAGGACAGGGGTCGGTCAAGAGACCCAGTACTTC.

The CDR3 DNA is TGTGCCAGCAGCTCACGACTAGCGGGGAGCTCCTACAATGAGCAGTTCTTC. This translates into CASSSRLAGSSYNEQFF. The rearrangement uses TRBV7-9 and TRBJ2-1; the match to TRBD2 covers 11 bases. V shed 4 bases, J shed 0 bases, and the junction held 5 bases outside the gene matches. CDR1 is SEHNR, CDR2 FQNEAQ, per germline (reference sequence). The CDR3 is 17 amino acids.